This T cell receptor (beta chain) was identified in a study of blood T cell repertoires in COVID-19. This CDR3 comprises 17 residues. V gave up 0 bases and J gave up 2 bases; unmatched junction bases: 10. Germline lookup yields CDR1 SGDLS and CDR2 YYNGEE. How the authors handled the data: Amplification from reference gene primers served as the basis for estimated nucleated cell counts. Profiling relied on immunoSEQ multiplex PCR, and the TCRdb table lists in-frame clones only, not all of them. That table supplies the V and J calls and clone size; D and trimming were determined from the DNA. The sample has over 200,000 clones; 90% to 95% are singletons.

The sequence was collected from a man aged 55-75 years with COVID-19, enrolled during active disease. This chain joins TRBV9 and TRBJ2-7; 8 bases agree with TRBD2. The source material was peripheral blood. The CDR3, as DNA: TGTGCCAGCAGCGTAGGTGCGGGAGGTCTCCCACCCTACGAGCAGTACTTC. It is translated as CASSVGAGGLPPYEQYF.